The source of this TCR beta chain is a study of cytomegalovirus exposure and HLA in healthy donors. For the study at large: Later, an analysis reported that the 95 to 150 validation repertoires had used the same platform as the roughly 650 first-cohort repertoires. Whole-study results and caveats: The study put under 200 TCR beta chains on its list as cytomegalovirus-associated.

TCRdb keeps only in-frame clones here, not all; method: immunoSEQ multiplex PCR. This sample has some 140,000 clones, with about 88% found just once. The CDR3 has 12 amino acids. J lost 7 bases, V lost 5 bases, and 4 bases had no gene match. Per the germline V gene, CDR1 is SGHTA and CDR2 is FQGNSA. Worth noting for this clone: The antigen remains unidentified.

Source material: PBMCs. The chain has TRBV7-2 and TRBJ1-2, with TRBD1 matching 7 bases. The source is a man in his late teens or twenties in good health and CMV-seropositive. The DNA of the CDR3 is TGTGCCAGCAGCGTCGACAGGGCTGGCTACACCTTC. Its translation is CASSVDRAGYTF.